These 6 T cell receptor beta chains were all obtained from the same sample, sequenced in a study of T cell changes during pregnancy in multiple sclerosis. Sequencing was performed with immunoSEQ multiplex PCR; in TCRdb, only in-frame clones are kept and a portion is missing. The sample shows about 44,000 clones, approximately 90% of them seen only once. Specimen: CD4+ T cells from peripheral blood mononuclear cells, collected before pregnancy. These TCRs come from a female donor with multiple sclerosis, enrolled in a pregnancy study.

This rearrangement joins TRBV19 to TRBJ1-2, with 8 bases lining up with TRBD1. The CDR3 has 15 amino acids. Trimming took 4 bases from V and 2 from J; bases not matched to a gene: 6. Per the germline V gene, CDR1 is LNHDA and CDR2 is SQIVND (reference sequence). CDR3 sequence (DNA): TGTGCCAGTAGTACAACCGGACAGGGCAACTATGGCTACACCTTC. It is translated as CASSTTGQGNYGYTF.

J is TRBJ1-2 and V is TRBV10-3, with unresolved D. This CDR3 has 14 amino acids. Trimming removed 4 bases at V and 3 bases at J, with 12 bases between. Germline assignment: CDR1 ENHRY and CDR2 SYGVKD. CDR3 region: CAISGGPSDYGYTF. The CDR3, as DNA: TGTGCCATCAGTGGTGGCCCCAGTGACTATGGCTACACCTTC.

The rearrangement links TRBV7-8 to TRBJ2-6, with 7 nucleotides matching TRBD1. CDR3 length equals 17 residues. V shed 4 bases and J 0 bases; nucleotides not matched to a gene: 6. CDR1 and CDR2 from the germline V gene are SGHVS and FQNEAQ. CDR3 DNA sequence: TGTGCCAGCAGCTCGACAGGGTCCAGCTCTGGGGCCAACGTCCTGACTTTC. Its translation: CASSSTGSSSGANVLTF.

V usage is TRBV7-6 and J usage is TRBJ2-1, with 7 bases matching TRBD2. Germline-derived CDR1 and CDR2 are SGHVS and FNYEAQ. The CDR3 covers 15 residues. The V segment lost 0 bases and the J segment 4 bases; nucleotides outside the gene matches: 3. The CDR3 reads CASSLATSLYNEQFF. The CDR3 bases are TGTGCCAGCAGCTTAGCGACTAGCCTATACAATGAGCAGTTCTTC.

This CDR3 reads CASSGWGPFSEAFF. In DNA, the CDR3 is TGTGCCAGCAGCGGTTGGGGGCCTTTTTCTGAAGCTTTCTTT. The genes are TRBV6-1 and TRBJ1-1, with D perhaps matching TRBD1 (6 bases). Germline CDR1 reads MNHNS; CDR2 reads SASEGT. Trimming pared 6 bases from V and 6 bases from J, leaving 17 bases between. The length of the CDR3 is 14 residues.

The rearrangement links TRBV5-1 to TRBJ2-7; TRBD2 aligns across 11 bases. Germline lookup yields CDR1 SGHRS and CDR2 YFSETQ. After removal of 3 bases from V and 3 bases from J, the junction contained 5 bases not matched to a gene. This CDR3 comprises 15 residues. CDR3 amino acids: CASSYVAGGDYEQYF. CDR3 DNA: TGCGCCAGCAGCTACGTAGCGGGAGGGGACTACGAGCAGTACTTC.